These 29 T cell receptor beta chains share one sample of origin, sequenced in a study of cytomegalovirus exposure and HLA in healthy donors. The PCR was carried out with 60 Vbeta primers and 13 Jbeta primers. The assay was immunoSEQ multiplex PCR, and TCRdb's table has in-frame clones only and misses some. The data show 200,000 to 250,000 clones, approximately 82% seen once. The sequencing input was PBMCs. The receptor set was obtained from a man between 18 and 29 years old in good health and CMV-seronegative.

The genes are TRBV27 and TRBJ2-2; 11 bases map to TRBD1. The CDR3 is 16 amino acids. The V gene end was trimmed by 5 bases and the J gene end by 6 bases; junction bases not matched to a gene: 8. CDR1 and CDR2 from the germline V gene are MNHEY and SMNVEV (reference sequence). CDR3 sequence: CASSTTGTGGPGELFF. The DNA for the CDR3 is TGTGCCAGCAGTACAACCGGGACAGGGGGTCCCGGGGAGCTGTTTTTT.

This CDR3 reads CASSSGTSGNNEQFF. DNA of the CDR3: TGTGCCAGCAGTTCCGGGACTAGCGGCAACAATGAGCAGTTCTTC. The chain combines TRBV2 with TRBJ2-1; 11 positions agree with TRBD2. CDR3 length: 15 amino acids. V shed 5 bases, J shed 5 bases, and the junction held 5 bases outside the gene matches. Germline V gives CDR1 SNHLY, CDR2 FYNNEI.

The chain is built from TRBV28 and TRBJ1-1; 11 bases fit TRBD1. CDR3 length equals 14 residues. V gave up 8 bases and J gave up 6 bases; unmatched junction bases: 8. The germline V gene has CDR1 MDHEN and CDR2 SYDVKM. CDR3 DNA: TGTGCCAGCGGGGACAGGGGGAGGAGCGCTGAAGCTTTCTTT. The encoded protein is CASGDRGRSAEAFF.

This clone was observed a handful of times. Other DNA sequences in this sample translate to the same CDR3. This chain links TRBV30 with TRBJ2-7; TRBD2 aligns across 7 bases. The CDR3 is 14 residues long. Germline V lookup: CDR1 GTSNPN, CDR2 SVGIG (reference sequence). The V and J ends lost 0 bases and 0 bases, in that order; junction bases with no gene match: 2. The CDR3 nucleotides are TGTGCCTGGAGTGTGGGCGGGAGCTCCTACGAGCAGTACTTC. Its protein product is CAWSVGGSSYEQYF.

The chain combines TRBV5-1 with TRBJ1-3; TRBD1 aligns across 8 bases. This CDR3 is built from 14 residues. Per the germline V gene, CDR1 is SGHRS and CDR2 is YFSETQ. Germline trimming cut 0 bases from V and 4 bases from J; bases unmatched to any gene: 0. CDR3 sequence reads: CASSLGTGGNTIYF. The CDR3 region has the DNA TGCGCCAGCAGCTTGGGGACAGGGGGAAACACCATATATTTT.

This clone was detected only a few times. The V and J genes are TRBV4-1 and TRBJ2-1; the D is unclear. Looked up from germline, CDR1 is MGHRA and CDR2 is YSYEKL. Deletions cut 5 bases from V and 2 bases from J, with 10 bases between. There are 14 residues in the CDR3. The CDR3 DNA follows: TGCGCCAGCAGCTCCCCCACGGCCTACAATGAGCAGTTCTTC. This sequence encodes CASSSPTAYNEQFF.

This chain joins TRBV7-9 and TRBJ1-5; 8 bases agree with TRBD1. The V gene's germline CDR1 is SEHNR and CDR2 FQNEAQ (reference sequence). This CDR3 is 15 amino acids long. V shed 1 base and J 2 bases; nucleotides not matched to a gene: 1. The chain's CDR3 is CASSLGTGRNQPQHF. The CDR3 nucleotides read TGTGCCAGCAGCTTAGGGACAGGGCGCAATCAGCCCCAGCATTTT.

This chain joins TRBV7-9 and TRBJ1-2; 9 bases fit TRBD1. Looked up from germline, CDR1 is SEHNR and CDR2 is FQNEAQ (reference sequence). The CDR3 has 15 residues. Unmatched junction bases numbered 6, after V lost 5 bases and J lost 2 bases. The CDR3 sequence is CASSRGTGQNYGYTF. In DNA form, the CDR3 reads TGTGCCAGCAGCCGGGGGACAGGGCAAAACTATGGCTACACCTTC. The whole variable domain, filled in from reference TRBV7-9 and TRBJ1-2, reads DTGVSQNPRHKITKRGQNVTFRCDPISEHNRLYWYRQTLGQGPEFLTYFQNEAQLEKSRLLSDRFSAERPKGSFSTLEIQRTEQGDSAMYLCASSRGTGQNYGYTFGSGTRLTVV.

The chain uses TRBV27 and TRBJ2-1; 12 bases align to TRBD2. The V gene's germline CDR1 is MNHEY and CDR2 SMNVEV (reference sequence). The CDR3 is 14 amino acids. J gave up 4 bases and V 6 bases, and 1 base lay outside the gene matches. Here the CDR3 DNA reads TGTGCCAGCAGGACTAGCGGGAGTTACAATGAGCAGTTCTTC. It codes for CASRTSGSYNEQFF.

The chain recombines TRBV10-3 with TRBJ2-3, with D possibly matching TRBD1 (6 bases). Germline V gene lookup returns CDR1 ENHRY and CDR2 SYGVKD. Trimming took 5 bases from V and 6 from J, leaving 9 bases between them. The CDR3 is 12 residues long. Here the CDR3 reads CAISRQADTQYF. For the CDR3, the DNA is TGTGCCATCAGTCGACAGGCCGATACGCAGTATTTT.

The CDR3 bases are TGTGCCAGCAGCTTAGTCCGCGGCAGGGGAGCAGAGACCCAGTACTTC. Amino acid sequence: CASSLVRGRGAETQYF. The chain links TRBV11-2 to TRBJ2-5; D may be TRBD1 (6 bases). V was clipped by 1 base and J by 4 bases, with 16 bases between them. Looked up from germline, CDR1 is SGHAT and CDR2 is FQNNGV. There are 16 residues in the CDR3.

This clone has just a few counts. The chain links TRBV30 to TRBJ1-4; perhaps TRBD1 as D (5 bases). This CDR3 contains 16 residues. V lost 1 base and J lost 6, with 18 bases in between. Per germline, CDR1 GTSNPN and CDR2 SVGIG (reference sequence). The CDR3 region is CAWSDKGPRDHEKLFF. In nucleotides, the CDR3 is TGTGCCTGGAGTGATAAGGGGCCTAGGGATCATGAAAAACTGTTTTTT.

The chain has TRBV6-1 and TRBJ2-7, with a tentative D call TRBD1 (6 bases). Germline-derived CDR1 and CDR2 are MNHNS and SASEGT. V shed 2 bases and J shed 1 base, with 9 bases lying between them. The length of the CDR3 is 14 residues. The CDR3 nucleotides are TGTGCCAGCAGTGAAAGGGGGACATCCTACGAGCAGTACTTC. Translating gives CASSERGTSYEQYF.

This chain joins TRBV6-1 and TRBJ2-7, with D tentatively TRBD1 (6 bases). V was shortened by 1 base and J by 0 bases, with 13 bases between the two germline ends. The germline V gene has CDR1 MNHNS and CDR2 SASEGT. The CDR3 sequence is 16 residues long. CDR3 coding DNA: TGTGCCAGCAGTGAAGATGACAGGCGAAACTCCTACGAGCAGTACTTC. It encodes CASSEDDRRNSYEQYF.

The V and J genes are TRBV30 and TRBJ2-7, with 8 bases aligning to TRBD1. With V trimmed by 4 bases and J by 3 bases, 8 bases remained unmatched. CDR1 is GTSNPN, CDR2 SVGIG, per germline (reference sequence). This CDR3 has 14 amino acids. CDR3 DNA sequence: TGTGCCTGGAACCACCAGGGGGCGATCTACGAGCAGTACTTC. It is translated as CAWNHQGAIYEQYF. Together with reference TRBV30 and TRBJ2-7, the CDR3 gives the full variable domain: SQTIHQWPATLVQPVGSPLSLECTVEGTSNPNLYWYRQAAGRGLQLLFYSVGIGQISSEVPQNLSASRPQDRQFILSSKKLLLSDSGFYLCAWNHQGAIYEQYFGPGTRLTVT.

The V call is TRBV7-3, the J call TRBJ2-3; 10 bases agree with TRBD2. This CDR3 is built from 15 residues. CDR1 and CDR2 from the germline V gene are SGHTA and FQGTGA. V was pared by 7 bases and J by 4 bases, with 8 bases of the junction left unmatched. This CDR3 is CASTQGSGRSDTQYF. CDR3 sequence (DNA): TGTGCCAGCACCCAAGGTAGCGGGAGGTCAGATACGCAGTATTTT. The full variable domain, rest sourced from reference TRBV7-3 and TRBJ2-3, is GAGVSQTPSNKVTEKGKYVELRCDPISGHTALYWYRQSLGQGPEFLIYFQGTGAADDSGLPNDRFFAVRPEGSVSTLKIQRTERGDSAVYLCASTQGSGRSDTQYFGPGTRLTVL.

This chain connects TRBV6-6 to TRBJ1-5; D remains unclear. V was trimmed by 2 bases and J by 2 bases, leaving 13 bases between them. The CDR3 contains 16 residues. From germline, CDR1 is MNHNY and CDR2 SVGAGI (reference sequence). CDR3 nucleotide sequence: TGTGCCAGCAGTTACCAACTAAGCGGGGGCAATCAGCCCCAGCATTTT. This codes for CASSYQLSGGNQPQHF.

This clone was seen a few times. This chain uses TRBV6-5 with TRBJ1-2; TRBD1 agrees at 7 bases. There are 15 residues in the CDR3. Unmatched junction bases numbered 6, after V lost 2 bases and J lost 3 bases. Germline CDR1 and CDR2: MNHEY and SVGAGI. The CDR3 region is CASSYTGQPYYGYTF. As DNA, the CDR3 is TGTGCCAGCAGTTACACGGGACAGCCTTACTATGGCTACACCTTC.

The V and J genes are TRBV27 and TRBJ1-1; 8 positions match TRBD1. CDR1 is MNHEY, CDR2 SMNVEV, per germline (reference sequence). This CDR3 contains 16 residues. V lost 5 bases and J lost 2; bases outside the gene matches: 10. CDR3 protein: CASSDRDRTENTEAFF. DNA of the CDR3: TGTGCCAGCAGTGACCGGGACAGGACCGAAAACACTGAAGCTTTCTTT.

The chain combines TRBV14 with TRBJ2-7; 7 bases align to TRBD1. The germline gives CDR1 SGHDN, CDR2 FVKESK. The CDR3 sequence is 12 residues long. Trimming removed 6 bases from V and 5 bases from J; junction bases left unmatched: 4. CDR3 bases: TGTGCCAGCAGACGACAGGGCGACGAGCAGTACTTC. The encoded protein is CASRRQGDEQYF. The whole variable domain, filled in from reference TRBV14 and TRBJ2-7, reads EAGVTQFPSHSVIEKGQTVTLRCDPISGHDNLYWYRRVMGKEIKFLLHFVKESKQDESGMPNNRFLAERTGGTYSTLKVQPAELEDSGVYFCASRRQGDEQYFGPGTRLTVT.

This sequence joins TRBV15 and TRBJ1-5, with D hard to call. Germline assignment: CDR1 LNHNV and CDR2 YYDKDF (reference sequence). There are 14 residues in the CDR3. Trimming removed 3 bases from V and 9 bases from J, with 15 bases in between. This chain's CDR3 is CATSSRQRPGPQHF. Here the CDR3 DNA reads TGTGCCACCAGCAGCCGCCAGAGACCAGGGCCCCAGCATTTT.

The chain is built from TRBV2 and TRBJ2-3; no firm D call. V lost 2 bases, J lost 5 bases, and 8 bases lay in between. The length of the CDR3 is 13 residues. Germline CDR1 is SNHLY and CDR2 is FYNNEI. The CDR3, as DNA: TGTGCCAGCAGTGAACCTCCCGGAGATACGCAGTATTTT. This translates into CASSEPPGDTQYF.

The chain employs TRBV5-1 and TRBJ1-1, with TRBD1 as a possible D gene (6 bases). The germline V gene has CDR1 SGHRS and CDR2 YFSETQ. The V and J ends lost 1 base and 0 bases respectively, with 13 bases between them. The CDR3 is made up of 16 amino acids. CDR3 nucleotide sequence: TGCGCCAGCAGCTTGTCGGCGACAGGTCTGAACACTGAAGCTTTCTTT. Translation: CASSLSATGLNTEAFF.

This clone was seen once. The chain joins TRBV2 to TRBJ2-7; D gene ambiguous. With 2 bases removed from V and 6 bases from J, the gap between germline ends came to 5 bases. CDR1 SNHLY and CDR2 FYNNEI come from the germline V gene. The CDR3 has 11 amino acids. This CDR3 is CASSELGEQYF. CDR3 nucleotide sequence: TGTGCCAGCAGTGAACTAGGCGAGCAGTACTTC. The full variable domain, its missing parts supplied by reference TRBV2 and TRBJ2-7, is EPEVTQTPSHQVTQMGQEVILRCVPISNHLYFYWYRQILGQKVEFLVSFYNNEISEKSEIFDDQFSVERPDGSNFTLKIRSTKLEDSAMYFCASSELGEQYFGPGTRLTVT.

The rearrangement links TRBV19 to TRBJ2-5; 8 bases fit TRBD1. Germline V gives CDR1 LNHDA, CDR2 SQIVND (reference sequence). The J segment lost 3 bases and the V segment lost 5 bases, leaving 5 bases of the junction unmatched. The CDR3 is made up of 14 amino acids. CDR3 sequence: CASSQGALKETQYF. The CDR3 DNA follows: TGTGCCAGTAGTCAGGGGGCACTCAAAGAGACCCAGTACTTC.

The CDR3 coding sequence is TGCGCCAGCAGCCAAGGCTCCGGGGAAACAGATACGCAGTATTTT. Protein product: CASSQGSGETDTQYF. The chain links TRBV4-1 to TRBJ2-3, with a possible D match to TRBD2 (5 bases). The V and J ends lost 1 base and 3 bases respectively, with 11 bases between them. The CDR3 extends over 15 amino acids. Germline V gives CDR1 MGHRA, CDR2 YSYEKL.

This clone has a single count. The chain links TRBV30 to TRBJ1-1; D is unresolved. CDR1 GTSNPN and CDR2 SVGIG come from the germline V gene (reference sequence). V was clipped by 0 bases and J by 0 bases, with 5 bases between them. This CDR3 spans 13 amino acids. For the CDR3, the DNA is TGTGCCTGGAGTGTACTAGTGAACACTGAAGCTTTCTTT. This codes for CAWSVLVNTEAFF. The complete variable domain, with remaining parts taken from reference TRBV30 and TRBJ1-1, reads SQTIHQWPATLVQPVGSPLSLECTVEGTSNPNLYWYRQAAGRGLQLLFYSVGIGQISSEVPQNLSASRPQDRQFILSSKKLLLSDSGFYLCAWSVLVNTEAFFGQGTRLTVV.

The chain uses TRBV7-8 and TRBJ2-1; D gene ambiguous. The CDR3 is 15 residues long. Trimming removed 4 bases from V and 5 bases from J, with 15 bases in between. Germline lookup yields CDR1 SGHVS and CDR2 FQNEAQ. The CDR3 coding sequence is TGTGCCAGCAGCTCGATTACTACCAAGGACAATGAGCAGTTCTTC. Protein: CASSSITTKDNEQFF.

This clone was detected once. At one end, the junction sequence differs from germline, possibly due to a read error. The chain links TRBV7-9 to TRBJ2-5, with 14 nucleotides matching TRBD2. This CDR3 comprises 18 residues. Germline CDR1 is SEHNR and CDR2 is FQNEAQ (reference sequence). Here the CDR3 reads CSSSLGWGLAGVSETQYF. The DNA of the CDR3 is TGTTCCAGCAGCTTAGGATGGGGACTAGCGGGAGTATCAGAGACCCAGTACTTC. Together with reference TRBV7-9 and TRBJ2-5, the CDR3 gives the full variable domain: DTGVSQNPRHKITKRGQNVTFRCDPISEHNRLYWYRQTLGQGPEFLTYFQNEAQLEKSRLLSDRFSAERPKGSFSTLEIQRTEQGDSAMYLCSSSLGWGLAGVSETQYFGPGTRLLVL.